The 25 T cell receptor beta chains reported below all come from one sample, sequenced in a study of blood T cell repertoires in COVID-19 (dated by TCRdb to the early 2020s). Libraries came from the immunoSEQ multiplex PCR assay. Held by TCRdb, this immuneACCESS table contains in-frame sequences only and omits some clones. Under half of the omission traces to an unresolved V gene where checked; the cause of the rest is unknown. For this sample the table gives approximately 210,000 clones, of which roughly four fifths were detected only once. Approximately 12% of the sample comes from the top ten. Material: PBMCs or T cells enriched from blood (not recorded which). The source is a man between 40 and 49 years old who had recovered from COVID-19.

The chain links TRBV29-1 to TRBJ2-5, with D possibly matching TRBD1 (6 bases). V gave up 5 bases and J gave up 5 bases, with 12 bases separating them. The CDR3 totals 12 residues. Germline V CDR1 and CDR2: SQVTM, ANQGSEA. The chain's CDR3 is CSVYRGFETQYF. The CDR3 bases are TGCAGCGTTTATAGGGGGTTCGAGACCCAGTACTTC.

This chain joins TRBV5-6 and TRBJ2-3; weak D call: TRBD2 (6 bases). Trimming removed 2 bases at V and 7 bases at J, with 20 bases between. The CDR3 is 16 amino acids. The germline gives CDR1 SGHDT, CDR2 YYEEEE. The CDR3 loop is CASSFLGAGRGYTQYF. CDR3 coding DNA: TGTGCCAGCAGCTTTCTTGGAGCGGGCCGGGGGTATACGCAGTATTTT.

The chain joins TRBV2 to TRBJ1-4, with unresolved D. This CDR3 has 15 amino acids. Trimming removed 6 bases at V and 8 bases at J, with 19 bases between. In germline, CDR1 is SNHLY, CDR2 FYNNEI. DNA for the CDR3: TGTGCCAGCAGCTTTAATAGACAAGTATACGAAAAACTGTTTTTT. Its translation: CASSFNRQVYEKLFF.

This chain joins TRBV19 and TRBJ1-1; D gene unclear. Germline V lookup: CDR1 LNHDA, CDR2 SQIVND (reference sequence). This CDR3 has 15 residues. V was trimmed by 0 bases and J by 11 bases, leaving 19 bases between them. DNA of the CDR3: TGTGCCAGTAGTATAGATCAAGTCGCACTCCGCGAGGCTTTCTTT. This translates into CASSIDQVALREAFF.

This chain links TRBV30 with TRBJ1-6, with a tentative D call TRBD1 (5 bases). The V end was cut by 3 bases, the J end by 10 bases, with 10 bases between. The CDR3 is 12 amino acids. The V gene's germline CDR1 is GTSNPN and CDR2 SVGIG (reference sequence). The CDR3 nucleotides read TGTGCCTGGAGAACAGGATTGTCACCCCTCCACTTT. This sequence encodes CAWRTGLSPLHF.

Only one count was recorded for this clone. The chain is built from TRBV5-1 and TRBJ2-5; 12 nucleotides line up with TRBD1. V lost 1 base, J lost 3 bases, and 4 bases stayed unmatched. The CDR3 totals 16 residues. From germline, CDR1 is SGHRS and CDR2 YFSETQ. CDR3 DNA sequence: TGCGCCAGCAGCTTGAGGGGACAGGGGGCTGAAGAGACCCAGTACTTC. Its protein is CASSLRGQGAEETQYF.

The gene calls are TRBV7-3 and TRBJ2-2, with D tentatively TRBD1 (6 bases). Germline V gives CDR1 SGHTA, CDR2 FQGTGA. The CDR3 runs 14 residues. V was pared by 1 base and J by 5 bases, with 8 bases between. The CDR3 sequence: CASSLKGGTGELFF. The CDR3 DNA reads TGTGCCAGCAGCTTAAAAGGGGGTACCGGGGAGCTGTTTTTT.

DNA for the CDR3: TGTGCCAGCAGTGACGGACTAGCGGGAGCAAACACCGGGGAGCTGTTTTTT. Amino acid sequence: CASSDGLAGANTGELFF. The rearrangement links TRBV25-1 to TRBJ2-2, with 13 nucleotides matching TRBD2. This CDR3 spans 17 amino acids. The germline gives CDR1 MGHDK, CDR2 SYGVNS. Unmatched junction bases numbered 3, after V lost 3 bases and J lost 2 bases.

The chain combines TRBV5-4 with TRBJ1-1; 10 bases align to TRBD1. CDR3 length equals 15 residues. Losses at the gene ends were 9 bases for V and 1 base for J; bases not matched to a gene: 9. Germline V gene data show CDR1 as SGHNT and CDR2 as YYREEE (reference sequence). The CDR3 DNA sequence: TGTGCCACCCACCCCGGACAGGGGGAGAACACTGAAGCTTTCTTT. It yields the protein CATHPGQGENTEAFF.

This clone was found a few times. The V gene is TRBV7-2, the J gene TRBJ2-3, with D unclear. The V gene lost 3 bases and the J gene lost 0 bases, with 7 bases spanning the gap. The germline gives CDR1 SGHTA, CDR2 FQGNSA. CDR3 length: 14 amino acids. CDR3 in amino acids: CASSFSSSTDTQYF. The CDR3 DNA follows: TGTGCCAGCAGCTTCTCCTCGAGCACAGATACGCAGTATTTT.

V usage is TRBV19 and J usage is TRBJ2-1; 7 bases are a match to TRBD2. Germline V gene sequence: CDR1 LNHDA, CDR2 SQIVND (reference sequence). V shed 6 bases and J 6 bases; nucleotides not matched to a gene: 8. CDR3 length: 14 amino acids. CDR3 bases: TGTGCCAGTAGGGTGGCGGGAGTTGCCAATGAGCAGTTCTTC. It translates to CASRVAGVANEQFF.

This clone has only one observation. V is TRBV5-1 and J is TRBJ2-5; a weak D match, TRBD1 (5 bases). CDR3 length equals 14 residues. Per germline, CDR1 SGHRS and CDR2 YFSETQ. The V gene lost 2 bases and the J gene lost 1 base, with 9 bases spanning the gap. CDR3 in DNA: TGCGCCAGCAGCTTAGGGGCGGTCCAAGAGACCCAGTACTTC. It specifies CASSLGAVQETQYF.

The chain uses TRBV6-5 and TRBJ2-1; 7 bases fit TRBD2. CDR3 size: 14 residues. V lost 7 bases and J lost 8; bases outside the gene matches: 11. Germline CDR1 MNHEY, CDR2 SVGAGI. The CDR3 nucleotides read TGTGCCAGCACTGGACTAGGTCGTCAGGATGAGCAGTTCTTC. It yields the protein CASTGLGRQDEQFF.

This rearrangement joins TRBV18 to TRBJ1-6; TRBD1 might be the D (5 bases). The CDR3 length is 16 residues. Germline CDR1 and CDR2: KGHSH and LQKENI. Trimming left V 5 bases short and J 5 bases short, with 16 bases between. The CDR3 protein is CASSSLGAADNSPLHF. For the CDR3, the DNA is TGTGCCAGCTCATCCCTAGGGGCAGCCGATAATTCACCCCTCCACTTT. Using reference TRBV18 and TRBJ1-6 for the parts outside the CDR3, the full variable domain is NAGVMQNPRHLVRRRGQEARLRCSPMKGHSHVYWYRQLPEEGLKFMVYLQKENIIDESGMPKERFSAEFPKEGPSILRIQQVVRGDSAAYFCASSSLGAADNSPLHFGNGTRLTVT.

The chain employs TRBV5-4 and TRBJ1-6; 11 nucleotides match TRBD1. Trimming at V came to 4 bases and at J to 7 bases, leaving 4 bases not matched to a gene. The CDR3 contains 15 residues. CDR1 is SGHNT and CDR2 is YYREEE in the germline V gene (reference sequence). Written as DNA, the CDR3 is TGTGCCAGCAGCCGTGGACAGGGGGCGAATTCACCCCTCCACTTT. Its protein is CASSRGQGANSPLHF.

V is TRBV30 and J is TRBJ1-6; D not resolved. The germline V and J ends were trimmed by 0 bases and 7 bases, with 7 bases remaining between them. The CDR3 runs 13 residues. CDR1 is GTSNPN and CDR2 is SVGIG in the germline V gene (reference sequence). This CDR3 is CAWSVVENSPLHF. The DNA of the CDR3 is TGTGCCTGGAGTGTTGTTGAGAATTCACCCCTCCACTTT.

The V call is TRBV28, the J call TRBJ2-2, with 8 bases fitting TRBD1. V shed 4 bases and J 4 bases; nucleotides not matched to a gene: 11. The germline V gene has CDR1 MDHEN and CDR2 SYDVKM. The CDR3 length is 17 residues. The CDR3 region is CASSSSTGTGFTGELFF. CDR3 in DNA: TGTGCCAGCAGTTCTAGCACCGGGACAGGCTTCACCGGGGAGCTGTTTTTT.

This clone was detected a few times. V usage is TRBV18 and J usage is TRBJ1-2; 8 bases fit TRBD1. The V segment lost 1 base and the J segment 5 bases; nucleotides outside the gene matches: 6. Germline V gene data show CDR1 as KGHSH and CDR2 as LQKENI. This CDR3 spans 15 amino acids. The CDR3 loop is CASSPLGQVPYGYTF. In DNA, the CDR3 is TGTGCCAGCTCACCACTGGGACAGGTTCCTTATGGCTACACCTTC.

The chain carries TRBV12-5 and TRBJ2-3, with 13 bases aligning to TRBD2. This CDR3 spans 18 amino acids. Losses at the gene ends were 2 bases for V and 6 bases for J; bases not matched to a gene: 11. Germline V gene sequence: CDR1 LGHNT, CDR2 FRNRAP. The CDR3 sequence: CASGLPRGLAGIRDTQYF. The CDR3, as DNA: TGTGCTAGTGGTTTGCCGAGGGGACTAGCGGGAATTAGGGATACGCAGTATTTT.

This clone has only one observation. The chain has TRBV4-1 and TRBJ1-5; 7 bases fit TRBD1. Germline CDR1 MGHRA, CDR2 YSYEKL. CDR3 size: 15 residues. V lost 4 bases, J lost 1 base, and 4 bases stayed unmatched. CDR3 in DNA: TGCGCCAGCAGCCCCTGGGACAGAAGCAATCAGCCCCAGCATTTT. Translation: CASSPWDRSNQPQHF.

This clone has more than one count but fewer than ten. V usage is TRBV12-3 or TRBV12-4 and J usage is TRBJ2-5; D not certain. V was shortened by 2 bases and J by 1 base, with 5 bases between the two germline ends. This CDR3 is built from 13 residues. This chain's CDR3 is CASSLTPQETQYF. The CDR3 bases are TGTGCCAGCAGTTTAACTCCCCAAGAGACCCAGTACTTC.

This clone appeared a single time. The chain has TRBV5-1 and TRBJ1-3; tentative D call: TRBD1 (6 bases). The germline CDR1 and CDR2 sequences are SGHRS and YFSETQ. The length of the CDR3 is 17 residues. The V gene lost 4 bases and the J gene lost 4 bases, with 21 bases spanning the gap. The CDR3 is CASSRGGGANRGNTIYF. In DNA form, the CDR3 reads TGCGCCAGCAGCCGAGGCGGGGGCGCCAACAGGGGAAACACCATATATTTT.

This clone was counted between two and nine times. This sequence joins TRBV10-3 and TRBJ1-5; 9 bases map to TRBD1. The CDR3 runs 14 residues. J lost 5 bases, V lost 3 bases, and 2 bases had no gene match. CDR1 and CDR2 (germline): ENHRY, SYGVKD. The CDR3 loop reads CAISERQGDQPQHF. The CDR3 nucleotides are TGTGCCATCAGTGAACGACAGGGGGATCAGCCCCAGCATTTT.

This chain joins TRBV29-1 and TRBJ2-1, with TRBD1 identical over 8 bases. Germline CDR1 and CDR2: SQVTM and ANQGSEA. V shed 7 bases and J 5 bases; nucleotides not matched to a gene: 7. The CDR3 is made up of 13 amino acids. In DNA, the CDR3 is TGCAGCGGGCAGGACAGGGAAAACAATGAGCAGTTCTTC. Translation: CSGQDRENNEQFF.

The rearrangement uses TRBV2 and TRBJ2-1; TRBD1 agrees at 9 bases. The CDR3 contains 14 residues. V lost 8 bases and J lost 5; bases outside the gene matches: 7. The germline V gene encodes CDR1 SNHLY and CDR2 FYNNEI. For the CDR3, the DNA is TGTGCCAGCCTAGCCGGGACAGGGAACAATGAGCAGTTCTTC. Residues: CASLAGTGNNEQFF.